This T cell receptor (beta chain) was recovered during a study of CD8 T cells in ankylosing spondylitis. A single record per CDR3 protein comes from TCRdb applying MiXCR to the 5' RACE reads. The sample has 750,000 to 850,000 distinct CDR3 sequences, about 10% seen once. Germline V lookup: CDR1 SGHNT, CDR2 YENEEA. The CDR3 has 15 amino acids. This clonotype was counted at least ten times. Its specificity is unknown. At one end the junction does not follow the germline gene, possibly because of a read error. Study observations and caveats: Disease-associated clonotypes exhibited CD8+ identity and were relatively infrequent in peripheral blood. Ankylosing spondylitis blood appeared to be characterized by a TCR beta motif of under 10 highly homologous variants.

The sample comprised blood, either unsorted or a sorted T cell fraction (not recorded which). The chain employs TRBV11-3 and TRBJ2-1; 11 nucleotides match TRBD1. This receptor was obtained from a male donor with ankylosing spondylitis. CDR3 protein: CASSSGQGAYNEQFF. In DNA form, the CDR3 reads TGCGCCAGCAGCTCCGGACAGGGGGCTTACAATGAGCAGTTCTTC.